Presented here are 31 T cell receptor beta chains from one specimen sequenced in a study of blood T cell repertoires in COVID-19. Some clones are missing from TCRdb's copy, which holds only in-frame ones; the method was immunoSEQ multiplex PCR. The repertoire holds some 180,000 clones, with 70% to 85% as singletons. The specimen sequenced was PBMCs or T cells enriched from blood (not recorded which). Source of these receptors: a woman aged 70-85 years in a cohort exposed to, infected with or recovered from COVID-19 (not recorded which).

V gene TRBV4-3 combines with J gene TRBJ2-7; 8 bases map to TRBD2. The CDR3 sequence is 14 residues long. Looked up from germline, CDR1 is LGHNA and CDR2 is YSLEER. The junction had 6 bases not matched to a gene; V was cut back by 2 bases and J by 6 bases. The CDR3 protein is CASSQQTLAGEQYF. The DNA for the CDR3 is TGCGCCAGCAGCCAACAAACCCTAGCGGGCGAGCAGTACTTC.

The chain combines TRBV6-6 with TRBJ1-1; D possibly corresponds to TRBD1 (6 bases). Trimming removed 6 bases from V and 0 bases from J, with 23 bases in between. Looked up from germline, CDR1 is MNHNY and CDR2 is SVGAGI (reference sequence). CDR3 size: 18 residues. The CDR3 DNA follows: TGTGCCAGCAGCCGAACCCCCCCGACAGGCCACATGAACACTGAAGCTTTCTTT. Its translation: CASSRTPPTGHMNTEAFF.

As to this clone: Other DNA sequences from this sample encode an identical CDR3 as well. The chain is built from TRBV28 and TRBJ2-5; D gene unclear. This CDR3 region has 11 residues. The V and J ends lost 5 bases and 7 bases respectively, with 8 bases between them. From germline, CDR1 is MDHEN and CDR2 SYDVKM. This CDR3 reads CASSLSGTQYF. CDR3 coding DNA: TGTGCCAGCAGTCTCAGTGGGACCCAGTACTTC.

The V gene is TRBV5-6, the J gene TRBJ1-4, with D unclear. The germline V gene has CDR1 SGHDT and CDR2 YYEEEE. This CDR3 is built from 16 residues. The V end was cut by 2 bases, the J end by 5 bases, with 16 bases between. CDR3 sequence (DNA): TGTGCCAGCAGCTTATCCGAGCGATATTGGAATGAAAAACTGTTTTTT. It codes for CASSLSERYWNEKLFF.

This clone was observed a few times. The chain has TRBV11-3 and TRBJ2-7, with a weak D call TRBD1 (5 bases). In germline, CDR1 is SGHNT, CDR2 YENEEA. This CDR3 has 15 amino acids. Deletions cut 1 base from V and 0 bases from J, with 10 bases between. CDR3 nucleotide sequence: TGTGCCAGCAGCTTAGGGGGCTTAAGCTCCTACGAGCAGTACTTC. It translates to CASSLGGLSSYEQYF.

The chain is built from TRBV5-1 and TRBJ2-6; no definite D call. The V and J ends lost 0 bases and 2 bases respectively, with 9 bases between them. Germline-derived CDR1 and CDR2 are SGHRS and YFSETQ. The CDR3 runs 16 residues. CDR3 region: CASSLDGPTGANVLTF. CDR3 sequence (DNA): TGCGCCAGCAGCTTGGATGGGCCGACTGGGGCCAACGTCCTGACTTTC.

The chain couples TRBV18 to TRBJ2-3, with D possibly being TRBD2 (7 bases). The CDR3 has 15 residues. CDR1 and CDR2 (germline): KGHSH, LQKENI. Deletions cut 8 bases from V and 0 bases from J, with 15 bases between. This chain's CDR3 is CASPGGPTSTDTQYF. CDR3 nucleotides: TGTGCCAGCCCCGGGGGGCCTACTAGCACAGATACGCAGTATTTT.

J is TRBJ1-1 and V is TRBV7-9; 8 bases match TRBD1. This CDR3 region has 16 residues. The ends lost 4 bases at V and 3 bases at J; junction bases unmatched: 10. CDR1 SEHNR and CDR2 FQNEAQ come from the germline V gene (reference sequence). As DNA, the CDR3 is TGTGCCAGCAGCTCTTACAGGGGGAGGGCAGACACTGAAGCTTTCTTT. This sequence encodes CASSSYRGRADTEAFF.

The V call is TRBV10-2, the J call TRBJ1-1; perhaps TRBD1 as D (6 bases). V lost 2 bases and J 10 bases, leaving 14 bases between the germline ends. The CDR3 runs 13 residues. Looked up from germline, CDR1 is WSHSY and CDR2 is SAAADI. This CDR3 reads CASSEGGGESAFF. DNA for the CDR3: TGCGCCAGCAGTGAGGGGGGGGGCGAGTCAGCTTTCTTT.

This rearrangement joins TRBV3-1 (or the pseudogene TRBV3-2) to TRBJ1-4; D may be TRBD1 (5 bases). The V end was cut by 4 bases, the J end by 5 bases, with 23 bases between. This CDR3 comprises 18 residues. Per germline, CDR1 LGHDT and CDR2 YNNKEL (reference sequence). Here the CDR3 reads CASSRIGGPGGQNEKLFF. DNA of the CDR3: TGTGCCAGCAGCCGAATCGGGGGACCGGGAGGTCAGAATGAAAAACTGTTTTTT.

The rearrangement uses TRBV7-2 and TRBJ2-1; unclear D gene. The CDR3 covers 13 residues. CDR1 is SGHTA, CDR2 FQGNSA, per germline. Trimming shortened V by 5 bases and J by 5 bases, and 10 bases separated the two germline ends. CDR3 DNA: TGTGCCAGCAGCACGTACATCAACAATGAGCAGTTCTTC. This translates into CASSTYINNEQFF.

The chain has TRBV7-2 and TRBJ1-1, with D possibly TRBD1 on 5 matching bases. Germline V lookup: CDR1 SGHTA, CDR2 FQGNSA. This CDR3 comprises 14 residues. Trimming cost V 6 bases and J 3 bases, with 14 bases left between them. CDR3 DNA: TGTGCCAGCAGTCGGACACACCAGGACACTGAAGCTTTCTTT. Its translation is CASSRTHQDTEAFF.

There are a few counts of this clone. The V call is TRBV5-6, the J call TRBJ2-7; 9 bases match TRBD1. V shed 2 bases, J shed 1 base, and the junction held 4 bases outside the gene matches. This CDR3 region has 15 residues. Germline CDR1 and CDR2: SGHDT and YYEEEE. CDR3 nucleotide sequence: TGTGCCAGCAGCTTACTAGGGACAGGGTCCTACGAGCAGTACTTC. This sequence encodes CASSLLGTGSYEQYF.

CDR3: CASSFEQFKETQYF. The CDR3 DNA reads TGTGCCAGCAGCTTTGAACAGTTTAAGGAGACCCAGTACTTC. The V gene is TRBV11-1, the J gene TRBJ2-5; D unresolved. V lost 3 bases and J 5 bases, leaving 13 bases between the germline ends. Germline V CDR1 and CDR2: SGHAT, FQDESV (reference sequence). The CDR3 has 14 amino acids.

This clone was counted a few times. This sequence joins TRBV27 and TRBJ2-1, with 10 bases aligning to TRBD2. This CDR3 comprises 19 residues. Germline V gene data show CDR1 as MNHEY and CDR2 as SMNVEV (reference sequence). V gave up 1 base and J gave up 7 bases; unmatched junction bases: 16. The CDR3 protein is CASSLWALAGSYRTNEQFF. CDR3 DNA: TGTGCCAGCAGTTTATGGGCACTAGCGGGATCTTATAGGACGAATGAGCAGTTCTTC.

The chain recombines TRBV28 with TRBJ1-2; 10 bases line up with TRBD1. Germline V gene sequence: CDR1 MDHEN, CDR2 SYDVKM. CDR3 length: 14 amino acids. After removal of 6 bases from V and 6 bases from J, the junction contained 7 bases not matched to a gene. The CDR3 nucleotides read TGTGCCAGCAGCGGAGGACAGGGGGTAGATGGCTACACCTTC. Translated: CASSGGQGVDGYTF.

The chain has TRBV5-1 and TRBJ2-3; maybe TRBD2 (6 bases). CDR3 length equals 15 residues. Looked up from germline, CDR1 is SGHRS and CDR2 is YFSETQ. The ends were cut back, 4 bases at V and 0 bases at J, with 12 bases in the middle. Here the CDR3 reads CASSPSGVSTDTQYF. The CDR3 DNA sequence: TGCGCCAGCAGCCCGTCGGGGGTTAGCACAGATACGCAGTATTTT.

The genes are TRBV7-8 and TRBJ1-1; 7 bases agree with TRBD1. With V trimmed by 5 bases and J by 6 bases, 15 bases remained unmatched. CDR3 size: 16 residues. The germline V gene has CDR1 SGHVS and CDR2 FQNEAQ. Written as DNA, the CDR3 is TGTGCCAGCAGCCCCCGACAGGGTGGTAGAACCTCTGAAGCTTTCTTT. It is translated as CASSPRQGGRTSEAFF.

This chain connects TRBV27 to TRBJ1-1; TRBD1 agrees at 12 bases. This CDR3 spans 13 amino acids. Per germline, CDR1 MNHEY and CDR2 SMNVEV (reference sequence). After removal of 5 bases from V and 8 bases from J, the junction contained 3 bases not matched to a gene. CDR3 nucleotide sequence: TGTGCCAGCAGTCACGGGACAGGGGGCGAAGCTTTCTTT. It translates to CASSHGTGGEAFF.

The V call is TRBV20-1, the J call TRBJ1-1, with TRBD1 as a possible D gene (5 bases). The CDR3 length is 11 residues. V was pared by 8 bases and J by 5 bases, with 12 bases between. Germline CDR1 DFQATT, CDR2 SNEGSKA (reference sequence). The CDR3 protein is CSRNRGTEAFF. The CDR3 DNA is TGCAGTAGAAACCGGGGGACTGAAGCTTTCTTT.

V is TRBV18 and J is TRBJ2-5; a weak D match, TRBD1 (6 bases). The germline V gene encodes CDR1 KGHSH and CDR2 LQKENI. The length of the CDR3 is 15 residues. V dropped 5 bases and J dropped 5 bases, with 18 bases sitting between them. The CDR3 sequence: CASSTRQALGETQYF. In DNA, the CDR3 is TGTGCCAGCTCAACCCGACAGGCCTTAGGGGAGACCCAGTACTTC. Full variable domain (rest looked up from reference TRBV18 and TRBJ2-5): NAGVMQNPRHLVRRRGQEARLRCSPMKGHSHVYWYRQLPEEGLKFMVYLQKENIIDESGMPKERFSAEFPKEGPSILRIQQVVRGDSAAYFCASSTRQALGETQYFGPGTRLLVL.

In this sample, this clone turned up many times. The V and J genes are TRBV7-2 and TRBJ1-1; D is possibly TRBD1 (5 bases). Between the trimmed V and J ends, which lost 5 bases and 8 bases, there was a span of 33 bases. CDR3 size: 19 residues. The germline CDR1 and CDR2 sequences are SGHTA and FQGNSA. CDR3 amino acids: CASSTPGLEAGMVRLEAFF. The CDR3, as DNA: TGTGCCAGCAGCACGCCAGGGTTAGAGGCAGGGATGGTCCGCTTGGAAGCTTTCTTT.

The CDR3 spells CATSDRTDEQYF. As DNA, the CDR3 is TGTGCCACCAGTGACCGGACAGACGAGCAGTACTTC. The chain links TRBV24-1 to TRBJ2-7; perhaps TRBD1 as D (6 bases). The CDR3 is 12 amino acids. Germline CDR1 reads KGHDR; CDR2 reads SFDVKD. The V gene lost 4 bases and the J gene lost 5 bases, with 8 bases spanning the gap.

The V call is TRBV6-5, the J call TRBJ2-7, with TRBD1 matching over 7 bases. The CDR3 spans 15 residues. Germline CDR1 MNHEY, CDR2 SVGAGI. Unmatched junction bases numbered 15, after V lost 7 bases and J lost 6 bases. The CDR3 DNA follows: TGTGCCAGCAAACGCTCGACAGGGAATCTTCCCGAGCAGTACTTC. It encodes CASKRSTGNLPEQYF.

This clone was found many times. This sequence joins TRBV7-3 and TRBJ2-2; D is unclear. V was cut by 5 bases and J by 2 bases, with 3 bases left in between. The length of the CDR3 is 12 residues. The germline V gene has CDR1 SGHTA and CDR2 FQGTGA. The CDR3 bases are TGTGCCAGCAGCACAAACACCGGGGAGCTGTTTTTT. Its protein product is CASSTNTGELFF.

This chain links TRBV3-1 (or the pseudogene TRBV3-2) with TRBJ1-1; 7 bases line up with TRBD1. The germline CDR1 and CDR2 sequences are LGHDT and YNNKEL (reference sequence). CDR3 length: 16 amino acids. Trimming cost V 4 bases and J 5 bases; bases outside gene matches: 13. In DNA form, the CDR3 reads TGTGCCAGCAGCCGATCAAGTTGGGACAGCCTGACTGAAGCTTTCTTT. It is translated as CASSRSSWDSLTEAFF.

This rearrangement joins TRBV7-8 to TRBJ2-1; 8 bases match TRBD1. This CDR3 is 19 amino acids long. V dropped 3 bases and J dropped 0; count of bases not matched to a gene: 13. Germline V gene data show CDR1 as SGHVS and CDR2 as FQNEAQ. The CDR3 protein is CASSLLRVAGGYSYNEQFF. The CDR3, as DNA: TGTGCCAGCAGCTTGCTCAGGGTGGCAGGGGGCTACTCCTACAATGAGCAGTTCTTC.

This sequence joins TRBV7-9 and TRBJ2-4, with TRBD2 matching 11 bases. Germline CDR1 SEHNR, CDR2 FQNEAQ (reference sequence). The CDR3 loop spans 17 amino acids. The J segment lost 6 bases and the V segment lost 4 bases, leaving 11 bases of the junction unmatched. This CDR3 is CASSSGTSGIFRNIQYF. DNA for the CDR3: TGTGCCAGCAGCTCAGGGACTAGCGGCATCTTCAGAAACATTCAGTACTTC.

In its sample, this clone was seen a few times. CDR3 in DNA: TGTGCCAGCAGTTTACCCCAGGGCGCTATCAATTCACCCCTCCACTTT. As protein: CASSLPQGAINSPLHF. The V gene is TRBV28, the J gene TRBJ1-6; TRBD1 is a possible D gene (5 bases). From germline, CDR1 is MDHEN and CDR2 SYDVKM. CDR3 length: 16 residues. The V gene lost 2 bases and the J gene lost 7 bases, with 15 bases spanning the gap.

The chain joins TRBV28 to TRBJ1-1, with 8 nucleotides matching TRBD1. V was clipped by 6 bases and J by 7 bases; unmatched bases: 4. Germline CDR1 MDHEN, CDR2 SYDVKM. The CDR3 has 12 residues. The CDR3 region is CASRHDRGEAFF. The CDR3 region has the DNA TGTGCCAGCAGACACGACAGGGGTGAAGCTTTCTTT.

The rearrangement links TRBV6-1 to TRBJ2-2, with D maybe TRBD1 (5 bases). Trimming took 3 bases from V and 8 from J, leaving 10 bases between them. Germline CDR1 MNHNS, CDR2 SASEGT. The CDR3 covers 13 residues. For the CDR3, the DNA is TGTGCCAGCAGTGAGTTGGGGCGAGGGGAGCTGTTTTTT. Translation: CASSELGRGELFF.